This T cell receptor (beta chain) was identified during a study of blood T cell repertoires in COVID-19. The germline gives CDR1 KGHSH, CDR2 LQKENI. This CDR3 comprises 12 residues. Trimming removed 5 bases at V and 7 bases at J, with 9 bases between. Original methodology: Nucleated cell counts were estimated from reference gene primer amplification. The assay was immunoSEQ multiplex PCR, and TCRdb's table has in-frame clones only and misses some. V and J calls and clone size follow that table, whereas D and trimming were derived from the DNA. The sample yields more than 35,000 clones, about nine tenths seen once.

J is TRBJ2-1 and V is TRBV18; D is perhaps TRBD1 (6 bases). The origin of this receptor is a man aged 60 to 69 with acute or convalescent COVID-19. Specimen: peripheral blood. The CDR3 DNA is TGTGCCAGCTCAATCAGGGGAAATGAGCAGTTCTTC. Amino acids: CASSIRGNEQFF.